The rows below give T cell receptor beta chains drawn from one sample of a study of blood T cell repertoires in COVID-19. Method: immunoSEQ multiplex PCR; TCRdb's copy keeps in-frame clones and lacks some. The sample holds about 200,000 clones; about 88% are singletons and the top ten take about 18%. The specimen was peripheral blood. Receptors originate from a man in his fifties with COVID-19, enrolled during active disease. The CDR3 runs from the conserved cysteine through the conserved F or W. A D gene is named only where the DNA matches it firmly. Rows give clone size only sometimes, using once, few, many, or a class for an expanded clone.

>.|TRBV7-2|TRBJ2-2|.
TGTGCCAGCAGAAGTCTAAAGAACACCGGGGAGCTGTTTTTT
CASRSLKNTGELFF
>.|TRBV4-3|TRBJ2-1|.
.
CASSQDMVGTGAIF
>few|TRBV9|TRBJ2-2|.
TGTGCCAGCAGCGCTCGACCGGGACATACTAACACCGGGGAGCTGTTTTTT
CASSARPGHTNTGELFF
>many|TRBV5-6|TRBJ1-1|TRBD1
TGTGCCAGCAGACCGGACAGGGGAGCCGAAGCTTTCTTT
CASRPDRGAEAFF
>.|TRBV4-3|TRBJ2-2|.
TGCGCCAGCAGCCAAGGTCCCGGGGAAAGGAACACCGGGGAGCTGTTTTTT
CASSQGPGERNTGELFF
>.|TRBV27|TRBJ2-3|TRBD2
TGTGCCAGCAGTTTCCTTTCGGGGGGGGCCTGGGAAGATACGCAGTATTTT
CASSFLSGGAWEDTQYF
>.|TRBV3-1/TRBV3-2|TRBJ1-1|.
TGTGCCAGCAGCCAAGCCCCGGAGCTGGTAGAAGCTTTCTTT
CASSQAPELVEAFF
>.|TRBV11-3|TRBJ2-7|TRBD2
TGTGCCAGCAGCCTCAGGCGCGGGAGCGAGCAGTACTTC
CASSLRRGSEQYF
>.|TRBV19|TRBJ2-3|.
TGTGCCAGTAGTATGCTTTCAGGGTCTGGCCCAGATACGCAGTATTTT
CASSMLSGSGPDTQYF
>.|TRBV15|TRBJ2-3|TRBD1
TGTGCCACCAGCAGAACGGACAGGGTTGATGATACGCAGTATTTT
CATSRTDRVDDTQYF
>.|TRBV19|TRBJ1-2|TRBD1
TGTGCCAGTAGTCCAGGGGGTGACGGCTACACCTTC
CASSPGGDGYTF
>once|TRBV10-1|TRBJ2-1|TRBD1
TGCGCCAGCAGCGGGACAGGGCGGGATGAGCAGTTCTTC
CASSGTGRDEQFF
>.|TRBV5-1|TRBJ2-2|TRBD1
TGCGCCAGCAGCACGCCGGGACAGACAACCGGGGAGCTGTTTTTT
CASSTPGQTTGELFF
>.|TRBV5-6|TRBJ2-5|TRBD1
TGTGCCAGCAGCTTGGACAGGGGGTATGGGTACTTC
CASSLDRGYGYF
>.|TRBV10-3|TRBJ1-2|.
TGTGCCATCAACAAAATACGGGGCTATGGCTACACCTTC
CAINKIRGYGYTF
>.|TRBV3-1/TRBV3-2|TRBJ1-5|.
TGTGCCAGCAGCCTGGCGTCAGGCGACCAGCATTTT
CASSLASGDQHF
>.|TRBV6-4|TRBJ2-7|TRBD1
TGTGCCAGCCTGGACAGGGACCCCTCCTACGAGCAGTACTTC
CASLDRDPSYEQYF